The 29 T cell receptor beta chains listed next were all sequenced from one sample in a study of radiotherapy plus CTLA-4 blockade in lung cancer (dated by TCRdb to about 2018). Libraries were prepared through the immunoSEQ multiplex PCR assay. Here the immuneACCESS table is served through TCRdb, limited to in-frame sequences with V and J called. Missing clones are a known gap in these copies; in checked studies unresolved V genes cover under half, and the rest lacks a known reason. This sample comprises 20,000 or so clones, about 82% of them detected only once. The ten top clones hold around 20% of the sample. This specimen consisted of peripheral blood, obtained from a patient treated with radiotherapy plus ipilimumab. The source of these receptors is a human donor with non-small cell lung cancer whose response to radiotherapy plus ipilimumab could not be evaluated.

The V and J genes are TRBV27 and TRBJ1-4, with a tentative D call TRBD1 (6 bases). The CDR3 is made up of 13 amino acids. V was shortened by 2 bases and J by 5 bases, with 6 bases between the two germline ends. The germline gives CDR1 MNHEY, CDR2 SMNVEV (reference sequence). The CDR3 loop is CASSLQGNEKLFF. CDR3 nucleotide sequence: TGTGCCAGCAGTTTACAGGGGAATGAAAAACTGTTTTTT.

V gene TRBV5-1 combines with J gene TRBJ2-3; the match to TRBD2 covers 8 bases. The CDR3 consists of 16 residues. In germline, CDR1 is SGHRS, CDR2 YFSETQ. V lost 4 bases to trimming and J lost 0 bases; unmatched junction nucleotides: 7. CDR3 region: CASSITLADSTDTQYF. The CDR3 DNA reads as TGCGCCAGCAGCATAACACTAGCGGATAGCACAGATACGCAGTATTTT.

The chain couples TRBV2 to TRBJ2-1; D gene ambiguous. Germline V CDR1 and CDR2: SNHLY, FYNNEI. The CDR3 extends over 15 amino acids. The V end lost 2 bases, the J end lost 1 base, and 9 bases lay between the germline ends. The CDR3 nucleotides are TGTGCCAGCAGTGAATGGGTCAGGTCCTACAATGAGCAGTTCTTC. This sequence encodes CASSEWVRSYNEQFF.

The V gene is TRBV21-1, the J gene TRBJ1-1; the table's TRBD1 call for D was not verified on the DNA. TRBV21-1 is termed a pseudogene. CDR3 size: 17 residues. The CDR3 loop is CASSKARRGQANTEAFF. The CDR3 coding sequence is TGTGCCAGCAGCAAAGCGCGTAGAGGACAGGCTAACACTGAAGCTTTCTTT.

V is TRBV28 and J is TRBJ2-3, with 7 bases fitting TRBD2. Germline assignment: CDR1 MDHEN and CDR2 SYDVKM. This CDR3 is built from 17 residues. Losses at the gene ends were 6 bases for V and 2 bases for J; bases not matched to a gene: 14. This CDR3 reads CASSPLAVAGPTDTQYF. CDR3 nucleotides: TGTGCCAGCAGCCCCCTGGCCGTAGCGGGCCCCACAGATACGCAGTATTTT.

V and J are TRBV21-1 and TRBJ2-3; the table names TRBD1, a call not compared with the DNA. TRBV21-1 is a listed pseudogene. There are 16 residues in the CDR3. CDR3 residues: CASSRTVGGHTDTQYF. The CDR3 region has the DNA TGTGCCAGCAGCAGAACAGTTGGGGGCCACACAGATACGCAGTATTTT.

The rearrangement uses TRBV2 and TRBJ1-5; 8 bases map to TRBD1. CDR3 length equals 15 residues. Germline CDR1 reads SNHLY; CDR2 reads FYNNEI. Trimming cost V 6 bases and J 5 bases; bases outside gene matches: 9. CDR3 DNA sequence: TGTGCCAGCAGCTTTGGACAGGGAGGGGATCAGCCCCAGCATTTT. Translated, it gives CASSFGQGGDQPQHF.

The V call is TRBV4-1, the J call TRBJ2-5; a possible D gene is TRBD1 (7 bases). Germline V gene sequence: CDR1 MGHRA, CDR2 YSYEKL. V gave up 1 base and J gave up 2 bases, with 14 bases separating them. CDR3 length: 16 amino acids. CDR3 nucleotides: TGCGCCAGCAGCCAAGGGGCAGGGGGAGGTCAAGAGACCCAGTACTTC. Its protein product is CASSQGAGGGQETQYF.

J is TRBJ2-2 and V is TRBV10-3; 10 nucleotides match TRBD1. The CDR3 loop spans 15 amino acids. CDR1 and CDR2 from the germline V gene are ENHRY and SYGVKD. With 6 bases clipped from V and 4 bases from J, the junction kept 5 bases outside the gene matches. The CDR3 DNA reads TGTGCCATCAGGGGGACAGGGGACTTCACCGGGGAGCTGTTTTTT. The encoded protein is CAIRGTGDFTGELFF.

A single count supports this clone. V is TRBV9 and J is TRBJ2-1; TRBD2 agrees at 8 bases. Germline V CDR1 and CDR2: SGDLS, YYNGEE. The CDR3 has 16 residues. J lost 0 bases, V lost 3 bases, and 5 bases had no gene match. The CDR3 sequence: CASSATGTSSYNEQFF. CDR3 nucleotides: TGTGCCAGCAGCGCGACTGGGACTAGCTCCTACAATGAGCAGTTCTTC.

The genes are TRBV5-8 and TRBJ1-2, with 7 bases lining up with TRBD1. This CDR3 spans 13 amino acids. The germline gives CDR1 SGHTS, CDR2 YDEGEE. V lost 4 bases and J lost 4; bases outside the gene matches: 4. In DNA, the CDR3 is TGTGCCAGCAGCCAGGGGGGCCTCTATGGCTACACCTTC. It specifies CASSQGGLYGYTF.

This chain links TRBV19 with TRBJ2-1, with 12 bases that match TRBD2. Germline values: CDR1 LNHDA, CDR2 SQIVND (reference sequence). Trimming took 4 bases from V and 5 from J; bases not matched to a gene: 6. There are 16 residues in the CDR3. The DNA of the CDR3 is TGTGCCAGTAGTAATAGCTGGACTAGCGGGAACAATGAGCAGTTCTTC. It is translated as CASSNSWTSGNNEQFF.

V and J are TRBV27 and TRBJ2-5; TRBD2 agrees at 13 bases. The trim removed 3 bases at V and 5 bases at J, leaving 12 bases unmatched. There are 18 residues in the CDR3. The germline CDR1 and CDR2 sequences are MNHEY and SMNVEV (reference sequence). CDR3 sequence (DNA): TGTGCCAGCAGTTTGAAGCCATGGACTAGCGGGGGTAGTGAGACCCAGTACTTC. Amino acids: CASSLKPWTSGGSETQYF.

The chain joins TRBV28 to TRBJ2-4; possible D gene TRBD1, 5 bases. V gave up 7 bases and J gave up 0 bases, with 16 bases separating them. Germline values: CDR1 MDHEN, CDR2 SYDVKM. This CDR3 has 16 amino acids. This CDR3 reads CASTPGAISAKNIQYF. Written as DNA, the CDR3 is TGTGCCAGCACCCCTGGGGCCATCTCAGCCAAAAACATTCAGTACTTC.

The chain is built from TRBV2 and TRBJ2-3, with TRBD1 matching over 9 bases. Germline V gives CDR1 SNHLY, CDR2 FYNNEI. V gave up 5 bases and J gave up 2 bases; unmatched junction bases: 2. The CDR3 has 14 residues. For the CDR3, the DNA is TGTGCCAGCAGTAACAGGGGGCTCACAGATACGCAGTATTTT. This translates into CASSNRGLTDTQYF.

As DNA, the CDR3 is TGCGCCAGCAGCTTGGCCACCTCGGATGGCTACACCTTC. Its translation: CASSLATSDGYTF. The chain joins TRBV5-1 to TRBJ1-2; D uncertain. Germline V gene lookup returns CDR1 SGHRS and CDR2 YFSETQ. This CDR3 comprises 13 residues. Trimming took off 0 bases at V and 6 bases at J, with 9 bases between the two ends.

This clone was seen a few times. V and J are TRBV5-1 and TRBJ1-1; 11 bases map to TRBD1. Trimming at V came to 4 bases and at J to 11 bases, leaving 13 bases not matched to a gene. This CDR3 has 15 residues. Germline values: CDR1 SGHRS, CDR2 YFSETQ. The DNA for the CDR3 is TGCGCCAGCAGCACCGGACAGGGGGCTTCTCTAGGGGCTTTCTTT. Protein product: CASSTGQGASLGAFF.

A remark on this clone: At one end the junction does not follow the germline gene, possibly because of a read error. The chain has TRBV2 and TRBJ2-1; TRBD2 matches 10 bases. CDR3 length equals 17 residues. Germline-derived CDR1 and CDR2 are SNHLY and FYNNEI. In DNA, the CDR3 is TGTGCCAGCAGGGGTAGCGGGGGGCGCCGGGCCTACGATGAGCAGTTCTTC. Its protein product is CASRGSGGRRAYDEQFF.

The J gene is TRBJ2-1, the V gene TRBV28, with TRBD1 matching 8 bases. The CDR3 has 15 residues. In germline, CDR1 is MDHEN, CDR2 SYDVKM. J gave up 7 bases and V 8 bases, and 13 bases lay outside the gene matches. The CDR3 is CASRGLTGVENEQFF. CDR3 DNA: TGTGCCAGCCGCGGTTTGACAGGGGTAGAAAATGAGCAGTTCTTC.

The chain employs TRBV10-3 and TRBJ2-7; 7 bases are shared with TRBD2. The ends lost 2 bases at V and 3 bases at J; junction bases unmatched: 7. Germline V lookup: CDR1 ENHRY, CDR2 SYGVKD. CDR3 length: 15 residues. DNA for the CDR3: TGTGCCATCAGTGAGGATCTAGCGGAGGACTACGAGCAGTACTTC. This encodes CAISEDLAEDYEQYF.

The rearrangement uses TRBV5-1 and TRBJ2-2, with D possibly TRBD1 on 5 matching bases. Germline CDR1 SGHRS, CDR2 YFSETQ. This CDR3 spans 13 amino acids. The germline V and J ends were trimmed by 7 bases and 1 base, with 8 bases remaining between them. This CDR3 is CASGQLNTGELFF. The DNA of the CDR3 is TGCGCCAGCGGACAACTGAACACCGGGGAGCTGTTTTTT. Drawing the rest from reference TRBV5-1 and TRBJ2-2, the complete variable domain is KAGVTQTPRYLIKTRGQQVTLSCSPISGHRSVSWYQQTPGQGLQFLFEYFSETQRNKGNFPGRFSGRQFSNSRSEMNVSTLELGDSALYLCASGQLNTGELFFGEGSRLTVL.

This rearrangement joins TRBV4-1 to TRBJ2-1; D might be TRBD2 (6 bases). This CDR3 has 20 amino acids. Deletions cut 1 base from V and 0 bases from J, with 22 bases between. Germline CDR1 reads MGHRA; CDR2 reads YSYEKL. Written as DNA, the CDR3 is TGCGCCAGCAGCCAAGCATCTACTATTCGTGGGGGGAGCTCCTACAATGAGCAGTTCTTC. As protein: CASSQASTIRGGSSYNEQFF.

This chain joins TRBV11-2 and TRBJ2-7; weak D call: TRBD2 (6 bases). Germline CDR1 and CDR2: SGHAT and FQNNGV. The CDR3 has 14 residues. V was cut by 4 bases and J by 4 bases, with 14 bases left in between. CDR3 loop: CASSSSGAGYEQYF. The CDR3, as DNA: TGTGCCAGCAGCTCCTCAGGTGCGGGATACGAGCAGTACTTC.

CDR3 nucleotide sequence: TGTGCCAGCAGTTGGCTAAAGGGGGCAGATGAGCAGTACTTC. Amino acid sequence: CASSWLKGADEQYF. The gene calls are TRBV28 and TRBJ2-7; 7 bases align to TRBD1. CDR1 and CDR2 from the germline V gene are MDHEN and SYDVKM. The CDR3 loop spans 14 amino acids. Unmatched junction bases numbered 10, after V lost 4 bases and J lost 7 bases. The complete variable domain, with remaining parts taken from reference TRBV28 and TRBJ2-7, reads DVKVTQSSRYLVKRTGEKVFLECVQDMDHENMFWYRQDPGLGLRLIYFSYDVKMKEKGDIPEGYSVSREKKERFSLILESASTNQTSMYLCASSWLKGADEQYFGPGTRLTVT.

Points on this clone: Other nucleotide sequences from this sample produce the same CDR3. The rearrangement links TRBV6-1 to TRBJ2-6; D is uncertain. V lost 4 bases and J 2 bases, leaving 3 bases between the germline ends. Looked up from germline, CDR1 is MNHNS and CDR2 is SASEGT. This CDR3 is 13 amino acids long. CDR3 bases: TGTGCCAGCAGTGCCACTGGGGCCAACGTCCTGACTTTC. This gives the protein CASSATGANVLTF.

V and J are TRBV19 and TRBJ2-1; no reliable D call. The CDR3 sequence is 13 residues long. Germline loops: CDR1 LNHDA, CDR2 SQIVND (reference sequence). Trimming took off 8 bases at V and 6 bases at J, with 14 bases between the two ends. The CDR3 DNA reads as TGTGCCAGTTCCTCGAGAGCCGGCAATGAGCAGTTCTTC. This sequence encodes CASSSRAGNEQFF.

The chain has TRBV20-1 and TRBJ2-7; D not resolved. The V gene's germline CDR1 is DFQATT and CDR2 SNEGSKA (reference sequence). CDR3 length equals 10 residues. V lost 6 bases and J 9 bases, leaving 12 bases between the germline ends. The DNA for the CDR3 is TGCAGTGCGGCAAGTGGTCGGCAGTACTTC. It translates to CSAASGRQYF.

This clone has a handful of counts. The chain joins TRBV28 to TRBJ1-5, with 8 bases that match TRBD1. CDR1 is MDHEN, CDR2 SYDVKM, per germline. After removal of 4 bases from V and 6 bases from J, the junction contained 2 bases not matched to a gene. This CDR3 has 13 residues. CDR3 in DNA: TGTGCCAGCAGTTCAGGGGGCCCTCAGCCCCAGCATTTT. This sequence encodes CASSSGGPQPQHF.

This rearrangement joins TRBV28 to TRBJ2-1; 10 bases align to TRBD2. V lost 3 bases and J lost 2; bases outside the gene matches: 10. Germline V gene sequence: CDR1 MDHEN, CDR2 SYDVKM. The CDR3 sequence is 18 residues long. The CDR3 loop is CASSFRAGGPVTYNEQFF. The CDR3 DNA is TGTGCCAGCAGTTTCCGAGCGGGGGGGCCAGTGACCTACAATGAGCAGTTCTTC.